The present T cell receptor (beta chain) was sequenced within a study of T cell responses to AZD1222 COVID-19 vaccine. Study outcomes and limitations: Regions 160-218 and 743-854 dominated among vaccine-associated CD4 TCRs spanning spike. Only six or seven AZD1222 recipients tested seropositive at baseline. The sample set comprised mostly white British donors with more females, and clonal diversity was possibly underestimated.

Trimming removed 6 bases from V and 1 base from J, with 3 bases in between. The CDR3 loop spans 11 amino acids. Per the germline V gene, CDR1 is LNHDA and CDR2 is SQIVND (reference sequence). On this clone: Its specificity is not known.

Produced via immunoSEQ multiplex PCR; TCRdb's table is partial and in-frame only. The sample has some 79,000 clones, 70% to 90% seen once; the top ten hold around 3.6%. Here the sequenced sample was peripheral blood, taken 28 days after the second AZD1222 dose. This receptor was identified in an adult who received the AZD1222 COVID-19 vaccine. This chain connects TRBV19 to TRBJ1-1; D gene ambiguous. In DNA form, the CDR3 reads TGTGCCAGTAGGAGGAACACTGAAGCTTTCTTT. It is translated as CASRRNTEAFF.